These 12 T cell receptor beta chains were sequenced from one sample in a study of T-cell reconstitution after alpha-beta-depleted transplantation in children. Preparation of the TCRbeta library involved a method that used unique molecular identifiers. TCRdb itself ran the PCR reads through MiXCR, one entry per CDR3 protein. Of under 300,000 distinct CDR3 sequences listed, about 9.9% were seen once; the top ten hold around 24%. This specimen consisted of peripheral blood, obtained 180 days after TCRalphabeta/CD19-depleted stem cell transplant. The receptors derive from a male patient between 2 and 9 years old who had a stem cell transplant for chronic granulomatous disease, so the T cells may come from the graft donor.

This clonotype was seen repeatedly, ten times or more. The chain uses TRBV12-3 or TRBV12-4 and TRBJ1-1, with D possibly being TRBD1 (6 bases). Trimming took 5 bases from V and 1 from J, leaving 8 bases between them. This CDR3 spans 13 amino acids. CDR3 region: CASSQQGNTEAFF. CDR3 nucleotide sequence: TGTGCCAGCAGTCAACAGGGGAACACTGAAGCTTTCTTT.

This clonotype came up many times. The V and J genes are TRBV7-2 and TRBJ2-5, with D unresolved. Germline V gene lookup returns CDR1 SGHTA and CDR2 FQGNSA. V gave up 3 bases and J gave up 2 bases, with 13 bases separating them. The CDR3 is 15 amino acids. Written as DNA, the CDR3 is TGTGCCAGCAGCTTTTTGGAGAGGAATCAAGAGACCCAGTACTTC. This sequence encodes CASSFLERNQETQYF.

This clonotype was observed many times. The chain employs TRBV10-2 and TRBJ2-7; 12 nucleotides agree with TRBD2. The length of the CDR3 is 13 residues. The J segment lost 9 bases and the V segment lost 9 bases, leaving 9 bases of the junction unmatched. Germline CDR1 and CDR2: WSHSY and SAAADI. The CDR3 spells CASRLAGGPGQYF. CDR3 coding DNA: TGCGCCAGTCGTCTAGCGGGAGGGCCGGGGCAGTACTTC.

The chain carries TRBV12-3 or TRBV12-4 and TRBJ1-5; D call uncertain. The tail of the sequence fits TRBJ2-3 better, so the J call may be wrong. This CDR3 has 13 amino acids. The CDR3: CASSREKNQPQYF. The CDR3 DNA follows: TGTGCCAGCAGTCGCGAAAAGAATCAGCCCCAGTATTTT.

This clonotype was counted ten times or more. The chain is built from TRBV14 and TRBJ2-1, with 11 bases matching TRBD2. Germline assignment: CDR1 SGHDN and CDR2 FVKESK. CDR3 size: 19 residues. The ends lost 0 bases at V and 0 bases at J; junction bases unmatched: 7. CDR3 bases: TGTGCCAGCAGCCAAGATTTTCCTAGCGGGGGGATCTCCTACAATGAGCAGTTCTTC. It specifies CASSQDFPSGGISYNEQFF.

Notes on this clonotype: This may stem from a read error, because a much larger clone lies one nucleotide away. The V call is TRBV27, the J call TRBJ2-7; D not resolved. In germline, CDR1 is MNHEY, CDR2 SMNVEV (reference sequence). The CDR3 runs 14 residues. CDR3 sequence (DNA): TGTTCCAGCAGTTTACTCACTCGCCCCTACGAGCAGTACTTC. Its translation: CSSSLLTRPYEQYF.

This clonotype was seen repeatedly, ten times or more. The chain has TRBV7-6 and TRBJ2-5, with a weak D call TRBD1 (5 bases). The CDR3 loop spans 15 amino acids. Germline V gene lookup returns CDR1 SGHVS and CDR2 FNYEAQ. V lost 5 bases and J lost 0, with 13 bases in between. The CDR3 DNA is TGTGCCAGCAGCAGGTCCCAGGGTTACCAAGAGACCCAGTACTTC. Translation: CASSRSQGYQETQYF. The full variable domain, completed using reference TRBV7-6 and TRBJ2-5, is GAGVSQSPRYKVTKRGQDVALRCDPISGHVSLYWYRQALGQGPEFLTYFNYEAQQDKSGLPNDRFSAERPEGSISTLTIQRTEQRDSAMYRCASSRSQGYQETQYFGPGTRLLVL.

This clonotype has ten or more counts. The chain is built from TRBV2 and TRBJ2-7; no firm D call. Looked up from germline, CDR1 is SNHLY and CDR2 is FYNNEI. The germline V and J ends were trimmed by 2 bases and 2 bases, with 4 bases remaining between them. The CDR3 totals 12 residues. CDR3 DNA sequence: TGTGCCAGCAGTGAAAGGACCTACGAGCAGTACTTC. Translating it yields CASSERTYEQYF. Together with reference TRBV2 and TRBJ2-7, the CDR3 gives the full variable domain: EPEVTQTPSHQVTQMGQEVILRCVPISNHLYFYWYRQILGQKVEFLVSFYNNEISEKSEIFDDQFSVERPDGSNFTLKIRSTKLEDSAMYFCASSERTYEQYFGPGTRLTVT.

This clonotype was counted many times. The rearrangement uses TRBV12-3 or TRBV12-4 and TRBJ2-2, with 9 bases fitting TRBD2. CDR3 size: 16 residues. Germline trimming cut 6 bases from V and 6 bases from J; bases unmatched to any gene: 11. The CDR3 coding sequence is TGTGCCAGCAGGCCAAGCGGGGGGACGGAGGCCGGGGAGCTGTTTTTT. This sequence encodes CASRPSGGTEAGELFF.

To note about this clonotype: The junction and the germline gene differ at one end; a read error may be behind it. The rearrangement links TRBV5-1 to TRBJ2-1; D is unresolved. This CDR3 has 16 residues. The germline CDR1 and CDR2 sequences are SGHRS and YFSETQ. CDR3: CAISLVGLRSYNEQFF. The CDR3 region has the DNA TGCGCCATCAGCTTGGTAGGGCTCCGCTCCTACAATGAGCAGTTCTTC.

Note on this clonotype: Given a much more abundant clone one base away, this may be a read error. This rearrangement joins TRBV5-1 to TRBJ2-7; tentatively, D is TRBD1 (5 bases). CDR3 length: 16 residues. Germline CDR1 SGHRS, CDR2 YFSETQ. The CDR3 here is CSSSSRPGRVTYEQYF. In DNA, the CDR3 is TGCTCCAGCAGCTCTCGTCCCGGCAGGGTCACCTACGAGCAGTACTTC. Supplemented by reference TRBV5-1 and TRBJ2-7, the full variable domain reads KAGVTQTPRYLIKTRGQQVTLSCSPISGHRSVSWYQQTPGQGLQFLFEYFSETQRNKGNFPGRFSGRQFSNSRSEMNVSTLELGDSALYLCSSSSRPGRVTYEQYFGPGTRLTVT.

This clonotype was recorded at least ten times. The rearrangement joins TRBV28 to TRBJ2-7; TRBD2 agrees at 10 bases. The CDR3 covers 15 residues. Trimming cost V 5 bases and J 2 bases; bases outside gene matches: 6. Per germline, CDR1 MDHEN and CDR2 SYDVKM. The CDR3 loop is CASSPNLAGAYEQYF. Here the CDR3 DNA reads TGTGCCAGCAGTCCCAATCTAGCGGGAGCCTACGAGCAGTACTTC. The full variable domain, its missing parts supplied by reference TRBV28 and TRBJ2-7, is DVKVTQSSRYLVKRTGEKVFLECVQDMDHENMFWYRQDPGLGLRLIYFSYDVKMKEKGDIPEGYSVSREKKERFSLILESASTNQTSMYLCASSPNLAGAYEQYFGPGTRLTVT.